This TCR beta chain came from a study of blood T cell repertoires in COVID-19. Under the authors' procedure: How many nucleated cells were present was estimated from reference gene primer amplification. Produced via immunoSEQ multiplex PCR; TCRdb's table is partial and in-frame only. That table furnishes V, J and clone size, whereas the DNA furnished D and trimming. The sample shows more than 150,000 clones, 85% to 90% of them seen only once. The V end was cut by 7 bases, the J end by 2 bases, with 16 bases between. The CDR3 extends over 15 amino acids. The germline V gene encodes CDR1 LNHDA and CDR2 SQIVND (reference sequence).

This chain links TRBV19 with TRBJ2-3, with D perhaps matching TRBD1 (6 bases). The specimen was peripheral blood. This TCR was sampled from a man in his 70s with active or convalescent COVID-19. Here the CDR3 DNA reads TGTGCCAGTACCGACAGGCCCGCCGACACAGATACGCAGTATTTT. Translation: CASTDRPADTDTQYF.